This TCR beta chain was profiled in a study of blood T cell repertoires in COVID-19. The protocol was immunoSEQ multiplex PCR, while the TCRdb copy is restricted to in-frame clones and leaves out a portion. The top ten hold under 0.7% of the sample, which has a few hundred thousand clones, 80% to 95% seen once. The sequenced material came from PBMCs or T cells enriched from blood (not recorded which). This receptor was identified in a man younger than 35 who had recovered from COVID-19.

CDR3 nucleotides: TGTGCCAGTAGTCTGAGGGACAGGGAAGGCTACACCTTC. Protein: CASSLRDREGYTF. The chain recombines TRBV19 with TRBJ1-2, with TRBD1 matching 9 bases. There are 13 residues in the CDR3. The germline gives CDR1 LNHDA, CDR2 SQIVND (reference sequence). Losses at the gene ends were 5 bases for V and 8 bases for J; bases not matched to a gene: 6.